The clone carrying this TCR beta chain occurred a few times. Its specificity is not known. The data are from a study of cytomegalovirus exposure and HLA in healthy donors. Study-wide points: In a later analysis, HLA-associated beta chains showed higher expansion and lower generation probabilities than comparable chains.

60 Vbeta and 13 Jbeta primers were used in PCR. The repertoire was sequenced with immunoSEQ multiplex PCR; TCRdb's copy has only in-frame clones and lacks some. The sample has approximately 99,000 clones; about 79% are singletons. The CDR3 runs 13 residues. Trimming removed 4 bases from V and 0 bases from J, with 7 bases in between. Germline-derived CDR1 and CDR2 are SGHDT and YYEEEE. The specimen was PBMCs. The V call is TRBV5-6, the J call TRBJ1-1, with no clear D. This clonotype was obtained from a male donor in good health and CMV-seropositive. CDR3 DNA: TGTGCCAGCAGCACTGTCCTGAACACTGAAGCTTTCTTT. It encodes CASSTVLNTEAFF.